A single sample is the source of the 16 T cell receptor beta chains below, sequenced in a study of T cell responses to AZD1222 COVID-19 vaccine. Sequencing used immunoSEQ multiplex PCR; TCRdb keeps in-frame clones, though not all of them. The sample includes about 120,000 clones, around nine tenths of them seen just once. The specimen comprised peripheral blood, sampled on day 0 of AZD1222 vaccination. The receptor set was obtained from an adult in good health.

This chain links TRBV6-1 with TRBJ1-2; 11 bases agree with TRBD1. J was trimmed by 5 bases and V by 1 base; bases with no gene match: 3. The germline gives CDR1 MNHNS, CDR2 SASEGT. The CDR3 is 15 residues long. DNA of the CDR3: TGTGCCAGCAGTGAAGAGGGGACAGGGGGATATGGCTACACCTTC. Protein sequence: CASSEEGTGGYGYTF.

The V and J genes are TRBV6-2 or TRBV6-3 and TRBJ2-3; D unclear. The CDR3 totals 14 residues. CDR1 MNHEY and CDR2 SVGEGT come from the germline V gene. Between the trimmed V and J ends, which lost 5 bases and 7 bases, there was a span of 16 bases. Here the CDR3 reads CASSHDTSPYTQYF. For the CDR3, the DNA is TGTGCCAGCAGTCACGACACCTCCCCGTATACGCAGTATTTT.

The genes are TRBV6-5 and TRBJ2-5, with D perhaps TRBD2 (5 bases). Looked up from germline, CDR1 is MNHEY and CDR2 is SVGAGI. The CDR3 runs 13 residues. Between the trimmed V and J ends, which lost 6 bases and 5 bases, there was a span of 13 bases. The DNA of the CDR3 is TGTGCCAGCAGGCGGGTTGATAGGGAGACCCAGTACTTC. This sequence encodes CASRRVDRETQYF.

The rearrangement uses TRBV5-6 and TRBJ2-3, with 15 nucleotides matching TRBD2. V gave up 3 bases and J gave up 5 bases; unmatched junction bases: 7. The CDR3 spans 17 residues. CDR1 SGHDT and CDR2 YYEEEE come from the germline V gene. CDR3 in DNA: TGTGCCAGCAGCTCGCCGGGACTAGCGGGGGGAGGAGATACGCAGTATTTT. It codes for CASSSPGLAGGGDTQYF.

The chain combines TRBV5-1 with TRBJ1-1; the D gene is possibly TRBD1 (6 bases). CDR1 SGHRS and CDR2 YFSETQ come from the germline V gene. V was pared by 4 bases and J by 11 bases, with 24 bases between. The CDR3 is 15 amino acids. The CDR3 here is CASSPINRAGEGAFF. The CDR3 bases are TGCGCCAGCAGCCCGATCAACAGGGCAGGAGAGGGGGCTTTCTTT. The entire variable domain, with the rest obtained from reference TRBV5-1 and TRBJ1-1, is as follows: KAGVTQTPRYLIKTRGQQVTLSCSPISGHRSVSWYQQTPGQGLQFLFEYFSETQRNKGNFPGRFSGRQFSNSRSEMNVSTLELGDSALYLCASSPINRAGEGAFFGQGTRLTVV.

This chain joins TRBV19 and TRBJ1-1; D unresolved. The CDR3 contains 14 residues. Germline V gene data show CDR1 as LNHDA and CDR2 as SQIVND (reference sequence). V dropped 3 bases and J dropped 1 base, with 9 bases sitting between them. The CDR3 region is CASSIRGRNTEAFF. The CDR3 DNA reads TGTGCCAGTAGTATCCGTGGCAGGAACACTGAAGCTTTCTTT.

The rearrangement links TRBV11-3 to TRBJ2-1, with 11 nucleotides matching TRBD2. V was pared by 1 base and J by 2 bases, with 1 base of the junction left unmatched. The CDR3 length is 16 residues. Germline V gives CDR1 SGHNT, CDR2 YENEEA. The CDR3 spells CASSLGGLAAYNEQFF. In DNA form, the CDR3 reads TGTGCCAGCAGCTTAGGGGGACTAGCGGCCTACAATGAGCAGTTCTTC.

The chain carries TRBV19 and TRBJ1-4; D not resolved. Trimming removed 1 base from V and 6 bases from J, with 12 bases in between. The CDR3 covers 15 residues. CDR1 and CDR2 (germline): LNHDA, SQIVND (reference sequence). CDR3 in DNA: TGTGCCAGTAGTATAGGGACGACTAGGCATGAAAAACTGTTTTTT. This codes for CASSIGTTRHEKLFF. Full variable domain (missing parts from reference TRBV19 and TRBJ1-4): DGGITQSPKYLFRKEGQNVTLSCEQNLNHDAMYWYRQDPGQGLRLIYYSQIVNDFQKGDIAEGYSVSREKKESFPLTVTSAQKNPTAFYLCASSIGTTRHEKLFFGSGTQLSVL.

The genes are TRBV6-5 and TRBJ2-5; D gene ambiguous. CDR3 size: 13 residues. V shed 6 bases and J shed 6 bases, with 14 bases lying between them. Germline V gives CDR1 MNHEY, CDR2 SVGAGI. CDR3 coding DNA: TGTGCCAGCAGAGATCCCGGCCGGCAGACCCAGTACTTC. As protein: CASRDPGRQTQYF.

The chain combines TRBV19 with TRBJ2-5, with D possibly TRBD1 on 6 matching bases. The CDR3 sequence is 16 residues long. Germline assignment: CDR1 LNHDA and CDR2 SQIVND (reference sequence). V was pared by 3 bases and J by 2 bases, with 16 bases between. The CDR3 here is CASSMTGGTRQETQYF. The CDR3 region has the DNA TGTGCCAGTAGTATGACGGGTGGGACACGACAAGAGACCCAGTACTTC. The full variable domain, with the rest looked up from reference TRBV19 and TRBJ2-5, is DGGITQSPKYLFRKEGQNVTLSCEQNLNHDAMYWYRQDPGQGLRLIYYSQIVNDFQKGDIAEGYSVSREKKESFPLTVTSAQKNPTAFYLCASSMTGGTRQETQYFGPGTRLLVL.

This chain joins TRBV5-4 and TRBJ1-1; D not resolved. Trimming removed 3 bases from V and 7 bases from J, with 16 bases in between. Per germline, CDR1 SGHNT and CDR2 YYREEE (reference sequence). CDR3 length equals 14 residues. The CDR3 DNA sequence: TGTGCCAGCAGCTCCGAGGGCCAGGCCGATGAAGCTTTCTTT. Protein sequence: CASSSEGQADEAFF.

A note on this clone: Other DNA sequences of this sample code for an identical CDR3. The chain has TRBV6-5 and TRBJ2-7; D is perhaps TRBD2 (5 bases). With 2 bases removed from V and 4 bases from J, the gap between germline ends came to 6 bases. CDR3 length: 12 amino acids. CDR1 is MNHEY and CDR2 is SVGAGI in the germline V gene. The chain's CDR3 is CASSYRGYEQYF. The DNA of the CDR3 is TGTGCCAGCAGTTACCGGGGATACGAGCAGTACTTC.

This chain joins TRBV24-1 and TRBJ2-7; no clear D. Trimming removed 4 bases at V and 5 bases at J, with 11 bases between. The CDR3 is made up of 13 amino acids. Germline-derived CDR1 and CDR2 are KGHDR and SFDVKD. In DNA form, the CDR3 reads TGTGCCACCAGTGACCCCGATCTTGACGAGCAGTACTTC. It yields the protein CATSDPDLDEQYF.

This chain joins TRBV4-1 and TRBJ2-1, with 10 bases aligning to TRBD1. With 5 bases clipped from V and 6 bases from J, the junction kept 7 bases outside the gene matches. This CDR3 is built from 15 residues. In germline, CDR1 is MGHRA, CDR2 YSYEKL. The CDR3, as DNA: TGCGCCAGCAGCGTCCCGGGACAGGGGATCAATGAGCAGTTCTTC. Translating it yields CASSVPGQGINEQFF.

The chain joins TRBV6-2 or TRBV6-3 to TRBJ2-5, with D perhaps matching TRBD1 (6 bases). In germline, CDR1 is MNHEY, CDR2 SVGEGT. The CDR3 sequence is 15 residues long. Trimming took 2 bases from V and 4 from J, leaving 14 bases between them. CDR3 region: CASSYRGFGPETQYF. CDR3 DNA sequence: TGTGCCAGCAGTTACAGGGGGTTTGGTCCAGAGACCCAGTACTTC.

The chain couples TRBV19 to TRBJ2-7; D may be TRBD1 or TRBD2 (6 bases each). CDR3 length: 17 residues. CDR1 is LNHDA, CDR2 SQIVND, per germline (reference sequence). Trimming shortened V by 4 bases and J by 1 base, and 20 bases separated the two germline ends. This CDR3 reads CASSTLGQRAGSYEQYF. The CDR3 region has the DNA TGTGCCAGTAGTACCCTCGGACAGCGCGCGGGATCCTACGAGCAGTACTTC.